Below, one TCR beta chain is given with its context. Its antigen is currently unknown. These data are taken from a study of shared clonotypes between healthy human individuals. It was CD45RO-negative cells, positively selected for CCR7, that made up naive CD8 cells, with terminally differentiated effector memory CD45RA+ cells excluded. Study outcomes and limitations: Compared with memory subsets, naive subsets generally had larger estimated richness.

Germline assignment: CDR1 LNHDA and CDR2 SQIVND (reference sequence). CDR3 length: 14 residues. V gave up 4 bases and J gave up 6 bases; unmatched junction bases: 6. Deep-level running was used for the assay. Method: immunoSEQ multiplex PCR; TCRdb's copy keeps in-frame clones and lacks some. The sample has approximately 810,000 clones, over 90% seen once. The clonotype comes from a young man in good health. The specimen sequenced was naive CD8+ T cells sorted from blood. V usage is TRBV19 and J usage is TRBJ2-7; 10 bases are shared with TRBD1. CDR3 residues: CASSTDRGYGEQYF. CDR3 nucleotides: TGTGCCAGTAGTACGGACAGGGGGTATGGCGAGCAGTACTTC.